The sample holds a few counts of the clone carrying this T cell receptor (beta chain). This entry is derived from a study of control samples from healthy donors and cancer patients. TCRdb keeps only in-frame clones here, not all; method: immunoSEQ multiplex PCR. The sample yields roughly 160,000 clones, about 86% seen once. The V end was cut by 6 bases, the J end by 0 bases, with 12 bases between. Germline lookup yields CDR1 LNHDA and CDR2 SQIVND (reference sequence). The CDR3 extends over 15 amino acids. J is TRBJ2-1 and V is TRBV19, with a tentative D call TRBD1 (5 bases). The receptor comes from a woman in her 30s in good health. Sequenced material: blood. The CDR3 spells CASREQDSSYNEQFF. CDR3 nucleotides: TGTGCCAGTAGAGAACAGGATAGCTCCTACAATGAGCAGTTCTTC.